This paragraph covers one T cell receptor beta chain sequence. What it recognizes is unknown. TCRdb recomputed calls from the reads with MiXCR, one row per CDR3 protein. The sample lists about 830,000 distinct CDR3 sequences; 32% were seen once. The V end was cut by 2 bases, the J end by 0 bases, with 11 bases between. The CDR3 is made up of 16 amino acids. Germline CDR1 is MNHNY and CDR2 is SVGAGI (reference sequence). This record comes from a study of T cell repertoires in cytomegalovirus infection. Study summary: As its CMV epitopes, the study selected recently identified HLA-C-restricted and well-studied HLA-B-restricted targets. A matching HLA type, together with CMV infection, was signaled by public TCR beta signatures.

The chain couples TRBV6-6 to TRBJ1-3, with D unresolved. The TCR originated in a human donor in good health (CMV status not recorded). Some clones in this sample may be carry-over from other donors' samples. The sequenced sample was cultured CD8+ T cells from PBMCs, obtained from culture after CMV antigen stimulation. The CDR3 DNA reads TGTGCCAGCAGTTACGCAGACGTTAGCTCTGGAAACACCATATATTTT. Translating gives CASSYADVSSGNTIYF.